These 11 T cell receptor beta chains originate from one sample sequenced in a study of T cells after posttransplantation cyclophosphamide (dated by TCRdb to 2016 to 2018). The control cohort was about 11 patients given myeloablative marrow transplants with methotrexate plus a calcineurin inhibitor, sampled 1 year after transplant. The library was made by the immunoSEQ multiplex PCR assay. TCRdb limited this immuneACCESS table to in-frame rearrangements with V and J called. A share of clones is missing; checked studies link under half to unresolved V genes, and the rest is unexplained. This sample lists about 21,000 clones; roughly 85% were detected once. In total, the top ten clones hold more than 2% of the sample. Sequencing was performed on PBMCs, taken about 400 days after allogeneic stem cell transplant with calcineurin inhibitor and methotrexate. The receptors derive from a female patient in her 30s who received an allogeneic stem cell transplant from an unrelated donor, was CMV-positive, and had acute and chronic GVHD. After transplantation, some T cells may belong to the graft donor instead of the recipient.

The genes are TRBV18 and TRBJ2-2; D is ambiguous. Trimming took off 1 base at V and 3 bases at J, with 3 bases between the two ends. The CDR3 runs 13 residues. The V gene's germline CDR1 is KGHSH and CDR2 LQKENI. DNA of the CDR3: TGTGCCAGCTCACCACGCGACACCGGGGAGCTGTTTTTT. Its protein product is CASSPRDTGELFF.

Note on this clone: The CDR3 carries no conserved terminal phenylalanine or tryptophan, so it likely arises from a read error. No DNA is shown, since the ends of the CDR3 on it are uncertain; the CDR3 is the one TCRdb lists. V is TRBV11-2 and J is TRBJ1-1. The CDR3 is made up of 15 amino acids, end residues included. Germline CDR1 and CDR2: SGHAT and FQNNGV. CDR3: CASSLGGGPDRRLVA.

The rearrangement joins TRBV5-6 to TRBJ2-7, with 7 bases lining up with TRBD1. Germline V gene data show CDR1 as SGHDT and CDR2 as YYEEEE. There are 12 residues in the CDR3. The V segment lost 5 bases and the J segment 3 bases; nucleotides outside the gene matches: 2. The DNA for the CDR3 is TGTGCCAGCAGGTACAGGGGCTACGAGCAGTACTTC. Protein product: CASRYRGYEQYF.

This clone came up once. The chain carries TRBV7-9 and TRBJ1-2, with TRBD1 identical over 7 bases. CDR3 size: 13 residues. The germline gives CDR1 SEHNR, CDR2 FQNEAQ (reference sequence). V gave up 5 bases and J gave up 10 bases; unmatched junction bases: 10. Written as DNA, the CDR3 is TGTGCCAGCAGCCCACAGGGGTCATCCTCCTACACCTTC. It encodes CASSPQGSSSYTF. Full variable domain (missing parts from reference TRBV7-9 and TRBJ1-2): DTGVSQNPRHKITKRGQNVTFRCDPISEHNRLYWYRQTLGQGPEFLTYFQNEAQLEKSRLLSDRFSAERPKGSFSTLEIQRTEQGDSAMYLCASSPQGSSSYTFGSGTRLTVV.

This clone came up once. In DNA form, the CDR3 reads TGTGCCAGCAGTGACAGGTCAATAGGACAGTCCTATGGCTACACCTTC. The encoded protein is CASSDRSIGQSYGYTF. This chain links TRBV25-1 with TRBJ1-2, with D perhaps matching TRBD1 (6 bases). The CDR3 consists of 16 residues. Deletions cut 3 bases from V and 4 bases from J, with 18 bases between. The germline gives CDR1 MGHDK, CDR2 SYGVNS.

The chain links TRBV2 to TRBJ2-3, with D possibly TRBD2 on 7 matching bases. The CDR3 extends over 17 amino acids. V was clipped by 2 bases and J by 9 bases, with 24 bases between them. The germline gives CDR1 SNHLY, CDR2 FYNNEI. For the CDR3, the DNA is TGTGCCAGCAGTGAAAAGAAGGGGGGGGTAGTTCAGGTAACGCAGTATTTT. Translated: CASSEKKGGVVQVTQYF.

The chain links TRBV19 to TRBJ2-2; D not resolved. The V and J ends lost 3 bases and 6 bases respectively, with 8 bases between them. Germline V CDR1 and CDR2: LNHDA, SQIVND (reference sequence). This CDR3 has 13 residues. CDR3 sequence: CASSIVQPGELFF. CDR3 coding DNA: TGTGCCAGTAGTATCGTACAGCCCGGGGAGCTGTTTTTT.

The V gene is TRBV19, the J gene TRBJ2-1, with D possibly being TRBD2 (5 bases). Germline values: CDR1 LNHDA, CDR2 SQIVND (reference sequence). V was cut by 7 bases and J by 6 bases, with 13 bases left in between. CDR3 length: 13 residues. In nucleotides, the CDR3 is TGTGCCAGTATGGCCGGGATCGGCAATGAGCAGTTCTTC. This sequence encodes CASMAGIGNEQFF.

This chain uses TRBV5-1 with TRBJ1-2, with D maybe TRBD1 (5 bases). V dropped 2 bases and J dropped 7 bases, with 15 bases sitting between them. The CDR3 is 14 residues long. Germline values: CDR1 SGHRS, CDR2 YFSETQ. CDR3 in DNA: TGCGCCAGCAGCTTACAGGCGTCCTTGGGTGGCTACACCTTC. Amino acid sequence: CASSLQASLGGYTF.

The chain combines TRBV7-2 with TRBJ1-1; D unresolved. Trimming shortened V by 1 base and J by 1 base, and 7 bases separated the two germline ends. CDR3 length: 14 residues. Per germline, CDR1 SGHTA and CDR2 FQGNSA. Here the CDR3 DNA reads TGTGCCAGCAGCTTAGTGGCGGGGAACACTGAAGCTTTCTTT. Translation gives CASSLVAGNTEAFF.

The genes are TRBV27 and TRBJ1-2; perhaps TRBD1 as D (5 bases). The V gene lost 7 bases and the J gene lost 9 bases, with 18 bases spanning the gap. The CDR3 extends over 13 amino acids. The V gene's germline CDR1 is MNHEY and CDR2 SMNVEV (reference sequence). The CDR3 DNA follows: TGTGCCAGCACGCCTGCGGGGCCGCCCCGCTACACCTTC. This translates into CASTPAGPPRYTF.